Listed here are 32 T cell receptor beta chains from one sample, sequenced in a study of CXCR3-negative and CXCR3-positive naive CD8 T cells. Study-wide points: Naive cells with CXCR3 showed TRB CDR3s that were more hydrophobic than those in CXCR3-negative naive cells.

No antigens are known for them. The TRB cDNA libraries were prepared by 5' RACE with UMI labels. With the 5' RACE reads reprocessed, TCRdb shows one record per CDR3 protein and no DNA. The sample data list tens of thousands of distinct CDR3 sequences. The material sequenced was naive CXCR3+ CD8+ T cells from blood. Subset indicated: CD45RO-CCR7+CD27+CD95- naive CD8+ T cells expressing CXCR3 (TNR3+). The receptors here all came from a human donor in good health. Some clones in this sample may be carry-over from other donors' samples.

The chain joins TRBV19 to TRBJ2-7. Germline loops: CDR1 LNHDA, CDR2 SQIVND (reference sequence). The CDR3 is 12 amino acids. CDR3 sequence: CASSGDSYEQYF.

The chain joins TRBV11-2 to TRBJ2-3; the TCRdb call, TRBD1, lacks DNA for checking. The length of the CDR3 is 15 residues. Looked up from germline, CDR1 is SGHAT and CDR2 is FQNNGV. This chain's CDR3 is CASSSTGTGTDTQYF.

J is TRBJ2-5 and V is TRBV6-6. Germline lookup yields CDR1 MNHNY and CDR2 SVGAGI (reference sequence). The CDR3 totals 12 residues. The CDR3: CASRLYGETQYF.

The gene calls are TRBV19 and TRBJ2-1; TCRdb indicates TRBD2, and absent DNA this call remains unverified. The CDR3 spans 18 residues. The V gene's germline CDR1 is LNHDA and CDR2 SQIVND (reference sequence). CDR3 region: CASSILPSATSSYNEQFF.

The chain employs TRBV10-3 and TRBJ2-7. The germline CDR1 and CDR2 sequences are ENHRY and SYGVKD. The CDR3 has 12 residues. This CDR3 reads CAISEDIAEQYF.

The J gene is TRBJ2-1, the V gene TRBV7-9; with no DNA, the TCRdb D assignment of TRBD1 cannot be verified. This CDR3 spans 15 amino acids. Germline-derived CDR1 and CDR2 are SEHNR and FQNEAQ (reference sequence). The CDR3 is CASSHHLQGNNEQFF.

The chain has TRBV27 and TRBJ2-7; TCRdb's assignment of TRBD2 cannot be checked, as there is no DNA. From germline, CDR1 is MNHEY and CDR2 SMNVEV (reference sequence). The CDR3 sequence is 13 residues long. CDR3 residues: CASRLAESYEQYF.

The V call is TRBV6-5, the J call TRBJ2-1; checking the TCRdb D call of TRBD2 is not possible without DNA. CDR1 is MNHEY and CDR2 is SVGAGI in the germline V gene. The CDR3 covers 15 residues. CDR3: CASSYGAGGLNEQFF.

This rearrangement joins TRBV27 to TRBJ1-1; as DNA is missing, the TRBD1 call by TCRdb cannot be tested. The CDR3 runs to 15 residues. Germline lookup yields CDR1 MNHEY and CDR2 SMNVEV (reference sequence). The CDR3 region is CASEGGVRGNTEAFF.

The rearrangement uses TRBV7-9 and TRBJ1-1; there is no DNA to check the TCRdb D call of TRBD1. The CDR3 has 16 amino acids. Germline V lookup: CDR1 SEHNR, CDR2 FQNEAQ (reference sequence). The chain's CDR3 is CASSSDRDNRYTEAFF.

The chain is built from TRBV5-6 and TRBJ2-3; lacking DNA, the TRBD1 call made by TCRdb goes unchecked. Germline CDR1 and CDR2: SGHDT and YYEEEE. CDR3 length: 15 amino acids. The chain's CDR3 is CASSPTGGIKDTQYF.

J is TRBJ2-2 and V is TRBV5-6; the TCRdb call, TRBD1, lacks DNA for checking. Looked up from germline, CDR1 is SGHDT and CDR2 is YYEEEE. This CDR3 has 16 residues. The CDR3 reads CASSLEGVVSTGELFF.

CDR3 in amino acids: CASSQGGSLSYEQYF. The J gene is TRBJ2-7, the V gene TRBV4-2; TCRdb lists TRBD1, though no DNA is available to test this call. Germline values: CDR1 LGHNA, CDR2 YNFKEQ. CDR3 length equals 15 residues.

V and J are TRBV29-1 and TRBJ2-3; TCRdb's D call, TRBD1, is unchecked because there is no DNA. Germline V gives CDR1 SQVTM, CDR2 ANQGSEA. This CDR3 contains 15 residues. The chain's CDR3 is CSVEEGRGAADTQYF.

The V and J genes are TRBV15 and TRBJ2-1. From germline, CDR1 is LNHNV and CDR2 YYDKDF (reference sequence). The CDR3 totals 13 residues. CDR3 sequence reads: CATSRKRTDEQFF.

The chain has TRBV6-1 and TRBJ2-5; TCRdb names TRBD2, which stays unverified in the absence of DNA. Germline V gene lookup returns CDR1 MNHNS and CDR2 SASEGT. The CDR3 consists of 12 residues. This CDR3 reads CASHQGGETQYF.

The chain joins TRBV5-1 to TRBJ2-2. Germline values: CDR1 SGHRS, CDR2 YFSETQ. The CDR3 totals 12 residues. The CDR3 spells CASRLNTGELFF.

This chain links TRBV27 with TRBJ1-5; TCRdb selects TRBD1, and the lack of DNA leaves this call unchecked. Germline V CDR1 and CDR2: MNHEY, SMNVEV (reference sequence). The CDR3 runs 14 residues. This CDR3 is CASSQDRPNQPQHF.

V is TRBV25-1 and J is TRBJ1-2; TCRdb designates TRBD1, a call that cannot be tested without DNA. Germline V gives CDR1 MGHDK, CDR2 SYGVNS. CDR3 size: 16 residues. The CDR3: CASSATGQGGFYGYTF.

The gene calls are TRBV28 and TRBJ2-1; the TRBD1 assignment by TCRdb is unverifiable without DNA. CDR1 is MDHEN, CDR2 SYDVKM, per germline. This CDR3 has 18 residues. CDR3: CASSSPLGLAPPHNEQFF.

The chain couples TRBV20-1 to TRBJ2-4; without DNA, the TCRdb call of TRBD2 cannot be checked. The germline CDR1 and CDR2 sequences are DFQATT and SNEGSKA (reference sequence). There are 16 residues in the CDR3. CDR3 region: CSARMGLADAKNIQYF.

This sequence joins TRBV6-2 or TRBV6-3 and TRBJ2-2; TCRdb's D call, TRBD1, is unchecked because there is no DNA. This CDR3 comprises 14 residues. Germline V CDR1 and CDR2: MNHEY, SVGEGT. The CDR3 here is CASREQGYTGELFF.

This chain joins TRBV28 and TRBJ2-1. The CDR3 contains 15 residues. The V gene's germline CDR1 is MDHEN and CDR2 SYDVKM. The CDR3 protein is CASSLVAGAYNEQFF.

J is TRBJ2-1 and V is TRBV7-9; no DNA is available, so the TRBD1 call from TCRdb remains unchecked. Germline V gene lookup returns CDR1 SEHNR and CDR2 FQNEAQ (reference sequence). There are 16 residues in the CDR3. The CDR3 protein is CASSSAQAGAYNEQFF.

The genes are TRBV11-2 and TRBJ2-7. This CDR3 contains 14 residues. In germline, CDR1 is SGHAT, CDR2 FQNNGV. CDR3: CASSLVPDPYEQYF.

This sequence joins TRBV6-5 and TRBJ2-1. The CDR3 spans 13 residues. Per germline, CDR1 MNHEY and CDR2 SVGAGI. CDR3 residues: CASSYANANEQFF.

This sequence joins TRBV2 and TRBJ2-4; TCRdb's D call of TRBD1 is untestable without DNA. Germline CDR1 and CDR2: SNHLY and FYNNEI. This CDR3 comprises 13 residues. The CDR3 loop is CASSDEGADIQYF.

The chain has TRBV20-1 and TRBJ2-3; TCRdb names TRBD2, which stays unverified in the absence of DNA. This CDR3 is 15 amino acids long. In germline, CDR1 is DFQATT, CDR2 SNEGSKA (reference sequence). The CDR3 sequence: CSARLPSRPTDTQYF.

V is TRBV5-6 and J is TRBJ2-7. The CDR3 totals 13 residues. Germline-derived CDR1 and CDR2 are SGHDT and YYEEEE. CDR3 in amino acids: CASSLGLMYEQYF.

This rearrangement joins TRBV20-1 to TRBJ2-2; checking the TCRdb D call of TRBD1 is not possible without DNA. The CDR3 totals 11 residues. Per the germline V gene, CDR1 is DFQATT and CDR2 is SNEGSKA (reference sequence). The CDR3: CSARTDGELFF.

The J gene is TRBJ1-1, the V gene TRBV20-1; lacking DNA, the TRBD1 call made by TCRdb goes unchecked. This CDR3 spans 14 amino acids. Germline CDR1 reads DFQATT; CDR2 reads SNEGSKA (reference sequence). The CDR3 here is CSARVPGAYTEAFF.

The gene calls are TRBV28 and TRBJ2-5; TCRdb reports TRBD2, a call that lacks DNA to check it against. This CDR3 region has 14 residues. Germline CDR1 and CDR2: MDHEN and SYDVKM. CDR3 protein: CASSGGGTQETQYF.